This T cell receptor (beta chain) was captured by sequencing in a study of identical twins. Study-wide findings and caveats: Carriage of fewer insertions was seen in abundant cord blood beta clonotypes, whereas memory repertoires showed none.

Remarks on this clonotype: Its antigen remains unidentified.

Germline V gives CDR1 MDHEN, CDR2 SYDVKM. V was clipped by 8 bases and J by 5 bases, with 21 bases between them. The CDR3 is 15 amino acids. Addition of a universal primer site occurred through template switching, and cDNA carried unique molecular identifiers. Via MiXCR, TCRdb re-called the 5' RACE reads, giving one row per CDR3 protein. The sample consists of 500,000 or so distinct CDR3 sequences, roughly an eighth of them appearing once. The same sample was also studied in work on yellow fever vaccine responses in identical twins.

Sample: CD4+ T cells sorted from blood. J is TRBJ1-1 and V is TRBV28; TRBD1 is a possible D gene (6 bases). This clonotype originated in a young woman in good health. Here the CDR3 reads CASRRGDTRGTEAFF. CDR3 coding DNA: TGTGCCAGCCGAAGGGGGGACACTCGCGGGACTGAAGCTTTCTTT.